These T cell receptor beta chains were read from a single sample in a study of T cells in Graves' hyperthyroidism and ophthalmopathy. TCRdb re-called the multiplex PCR reads with MiXCR, one entry per CDR3 protein. The table shows approximately 370,000 distinct CDR3 sequences, with 15% occurring only once. What was sequenced was blood. The source of these receptors is a woman in her 30s with Graves' hyperthyroidism. Each CDR3 is given with its conserved first and last residue. Fields, in order: D gene, clone size, V gene, J gene, CDR3 DNA, CDR3 protein. A D gene is named only where the DNA matches it firmly. Expanded clones are given a class, and other clones once, few, many or no size at all.

D: TRBD1
size: once
V: TRBV6-1
J: TRBJ1-2
DNA: TGTGCCAGCAACCCGACAGGGGGCACCTATGGCTACACCTTC
CDR3: CASNPTGGTYGYTF

D: TRBD2
size: many
V: TRBV7-8
J: TRBJ2-3
DNA: TGTGCCAGCAGTTTAGCGGGAGTGACAGATACGCAGTATTTT
CDR3: CASSLAGVTDTQYF

D: -
size: few
V: TRBV4-1
J: TRBJ1-1
DNA: TGCGCCAGCAGCCAAGTAGTAGAGGGATCAAGCACTGAAGCTTTCTTT
CDR3: CASSQVVEGSSTEAFF

D: TRBD1
size: many
V: TRBV20-1
J: TRBJ1-1
DNA: TGCAGTGCTAGGGACAGGGCTTTGGGCACTGAAGCTTTCTTT
CDR3: CSARDRALGTEAFF

D: TRBD1
size: -
V: TRBV6-5
J: TRBJ1-6
DNA: TGTGCCAGCAGTTACCGGACAGGGTTTCTTTCACCCCTCCACTTT
CDR3: CASSYRTGFLSPLHF

D: -
size: few
V: TRBV25-1
J: TRBJ1-6
DNA: TGTGCCAGCAGTGAATACAATAATTCACCCCTCCACTTT
CDR3: CASSEYNNSPLHF

D: -
size: -
V: TRBV29-1
J: TRBJ1-1
DNA: TGCAGCGGGGGACCGATGAACACTGAAGCTTTCTTT
CDR3: CSGGPMNTEAFF

D: TRBD1
size: -
V: TRBV25-1
J: TRBJ1-6
DNA: TGTGCCAGCAGTGATACAGGGGGCTATTCACCCCTCCACTTT
CDR3: CASSDTGGYSPLHF

D: -
size: many
V: TRBV27
J: TRBJ2-7
DNA: TGTGCCAGCAGTTTAGGTTCGACAGCAGCCTACGAGCAGTACTTC
CDR3: CASSLGSTAAYEQYF

D: TRBD2
size: -
V: TRBV10-2
J: TRBJ2-3
DNA: TGCGCCAGCAGTGTGGATGCGGGACTAGCGGGAGGTACGCAGTATTTT
CDR3: CASSVDAGLAGGTQYF

D: -
size: few
V: TRBV28
J: TRBJ1-5
DNA: TGTGCCAGCAGGGTACCATCGGGCGAGGGAGGTCAGCCCCAGCATTTT
CDR3: CASRVPSGEGGQPQHF

D: -
size: few
V: TRBV11-2
J: TRBJ1-3
DNA: TGTGCCAGCAGCTTAGGCGGAAATGCTGGAAACACCATATATTTT
CDR3: CASSLGGNAGNTIYF

D: -
size: many
V: TRBV28
J: TRBJ1-1
DNA: TGTGCCAGCAGTTTGCGGACAGTCACTGAAGCTTTCTTT
CDR3: CASSLRTVTEAFF